The clone carrying this T cell receptor (beta chain) was picked up one time. CDR3 length: 18 amino acids. Germline CDR1 is MNHEY and CDR2 is SMNVEV (reference sequence). Trimming removed 5 bases at V and 3 bases at J, with 22 bases between. This specimen belongs to a study of control samples from healthy donors and cancer patients. Profiled with immunoSEQ multiplex PCR; TCRdb holds only in-frame clones, not every one. The table lists some 140,000 clones, just under 95% of them singletons. The sequence derives from a man aged 25 to 45 in good health. The chain carries TRBV27 and TRBJ2-2; D may be TRBD2 (5 bases). The sequenced sample consisted of blood. The CDR3 loop reads CASSPQFEGTYHTGELFF. DNA of the CDR3: TGTGCCAGCAGTCCTCAATTTGAGGGAACCTACCACACCGGGGAGCTGTTTTTT.